This paragraph covers one TCR beta chain sequence. Per the original data handling: Reference gene primer amplification in the assay estimated nucleated cell counts. TCRdb keeps only in-frame clones here, not all; method: immunoSEQ multiplex PCR. V and J calls and clone size are copied from that table; D and trimming were computed from the DNA. The table lists some 250,000 clones, around 90% of them singletons. These data come from a study of blood T cell repertoires in COVID-19. On the study more broadly: The cDNA or gDNA used as material had been derived from T cells, B-cell-depleted T cells, or PBMCs.

V shed 8 bases and J 6 bases; nucleotides not matched to a gene: 1. Germline CDR1 and CDR2: MNHEY and SVGAGI. This CDR3 region has 11 residues. The chain joins TRBV6-5 to TRBJ2-3; 8 nucleotides agree with TRBD1. The sequencing sample was made of peripheral blood. This sequence was found in a human donor in a cohort sampled during active COVID-19. As DNA, the CDR3 is TGTGCCAGCCGACAGGGGGATACGCAGTATTTT. Its translation is CASRQGDTQYF.